Below, 23 T cell receptor beta chains from the same sample are listed, as sequenced in a study of cytomegalovirus exposure and HLA in healthy donors listed by TCRdb under 2017. The library was made by the immunoSEQ multiplex PCR assay. For the multiplex PCR, a mixture combining 60 forward primers for TCR Vbeta segments and 13 reverse primers for TCR Jbeta segments was used. The table was pulled from immuneACCESS by TCRdb, which kept in-frame rearrangements only. Such tables lose some clones; where checked, under half of the loss comes from unresolved V genes, and the rest has no known cause. For this sample there are roughly 130,000 clones; around four fifths appear just once. The ten top clones hold 1% of the sample. The material sequenced was PBMCs. These receptors were obtained from a human donor in good health.

The gene calls are TRBV5-6 and TRBJ2-7; TRBD1 is a possible D gene (5 bases). The CDR3 runs 14 residues. Trimming stripped 3 bases from V and 2 bases from J, with 12 bases between. CDR1 and CDR2 (germline): SGHDT, YYEEEE. The CDR3, as DNA: TGTGCCAGCAGCTCCCAGGGTCGGGCCTACGAGCAGTACTTC. Translating gives CASSSQGRAYEQYF.

The chain is built from TRBV6-4 and TRBJ2-7, with D possibly matching TRBD2 (6 bases). There are 13 residues in the CDR3. Germline values: CDR1 MRHNA, CDR2 SNTAGT. Trimming took off 6 bases at V and 6 bases at J, with 15 bases between the two ends. The CDR3: CASSARAGSEQYF. CDR3 nucleotides: TGTGCCAGCAGCGCTCGCGCGGGAAGCGAGCAGTACTTC.

This clone was detected only a few times. The gene calls are TRBV2 and TRBJ1-4; possible D gene TRBD1, 6 bases. V shed 7 bases and J shed 11 bases, with 17 bases lying between them. CDR1 and CDR2 from the germline V gene are SNHLY and FYNNEI. This CDR3 spans 13 amino acids. Written as DNA, the CDR3 is TGTGCCAGCAAAGAGGCACCGAGGGGGAAACTGTTTTTT. This translates into CASKEAPRGKLFF.

Only one count was recorded for this clone. The DNA for the CDR3 is TGTGCCAGCAGCCCTCAGGACAGGGGCGTTCCTAAGCACACCTTC. It codes for CASSPQDRGVPKHTF. This sequence joins TRBV7-6 and TRBJ1-2; TRBD1 agrees at 9 bases. The CDR3 covers 15 residues. V dropped 5 bases and J dropped 12; count of bases not matched to a gene: 16. Per the germline V gene, CDR1 is SGHVS and CDR2 is FNYEAQ.

This clone appeared once. The chain uses TRBV10-3 and TRBJ2-7; 9 bases line up with TRBD2. The CDR3 is made up of 13 amino acids. The J segment lost 5 bases and the V segment lost 6 bases, leaving 5 bases of the junction unmatched. CDR1 and CDR2 from the germline V gene are ENHRY and SYGVKD. In nucleotides, the CDR3 is TGTGCCATCAGAGGGACTAGCAGGCACGAGCAGTACTTC. It codes for CAIRGTSRHEQYF.

The chain has TRBV9 and TRBJ2-1, with 9 bases that match TRBD1. The ends lost 3 bases at V and 4 bases at J; junction bases unmatched: 5. In germline, CDR1 is SGDLS, CDR2 YYNGEE. This CDR3 contains 15 residues. CDR3 nucleotide sequence: TGTGCCAGCAGCGCCCCCGGGACAGGGTACAATGAGCAGTTCTTC. Translation: CASSAPGTGYNEQFF.

V gene TRBV27 combines with J gene TRBJ1-2; D gene ambiguous. Germline CDR1 MNHEY, CDR2 SMNVEV (reference sequence). Trimming stripped 0 bases from V and 5 bases from J, with 13 bases between. The CDR3 has 15 residues. This CDR3 reads CASSLSTYNTYGYTF. The CDR3 DNA follows: TGTGCCAGCAGTTTATCGACATATAACACATATGGCTACACCTTC.

The gene calls are TRBV2 and TRBJ1-6; 8 nucleotides match TRBD1. The V gene's germline CDR1 is SNHLY and CDR2 FYNNEI. The CDR3 spans 14 residues. The V gene end was trimmed by 4 bases and the J gene end by 10 bases; junction bases not matched to a gene: 6. The CDR3 reads CASSGQGAGSPLHF. The DNA for the CDR3 is TGTGCCAGCAGTGGTCAGGGGGCTGGATCACCCCTCCACTTT.

The gene calls are TRBV15 and TRBJ2-3; tentative D call: TRBD1 (6 bases). V was clipped by 1 base and J by 1 base, with 15 bases between them. This CDR3 comprises 17 residues. Germline V gene sequence: CDR1 LNHNV, CDR2 YYDKDF (reference sequence). The CDR3 DNA reads TGTGCCACCAGCAGAGGATTTGGGCAGGGGCGCACAGATACGCAGTATTTT. This codes for CATSRGFGQGRTDTQYF.

As to this clone: A junction boundary mismatches the germline segment, possibly from a read error. J is TRBJ1-2 and V is TRBV19, with 9 bases identical to TRBD1. Germline CDR1 LNHDA, CDR2 SQIVND (reference sequence). This CDR3 has 11 residues. CDR3 in DNA: TGTGCCAGTATAACTTGGGACAGGGACATCTGG. It is translated as CASITWDRDIW.

This chain links TRBV27 with TRBJ2-7; no clear D. CDR1 and CDR2 (germline): MNHEY, SMNVEV (reference sequence). V lost 3 bases, J lost 0 bases, and 9 bases lay in between. The CDR3 consists of 14 residues. CDR3 sequence: CASSFYGSSYEQYF. CDR3 bases: TGTGCCAGCAGTTTCTACGGTAGCTCCTACGAGCAGTACTTC.

The CDR3 DNA is TGTGCCAGCAGCAAATTTACGGTTAGCCTGGACAGCCAGCCGTACACTGAAGCTTTCTTT. Protein product: CASSKFTVSLDSQPYTEAFF. The V call is TRBV21-1, the J call TRBJ1-1; the DNA was not compared with TRBD1, the D call given in the table. TRBV21-1 is annotated as a pseudogene. The CDR3 is 20 amino acids.

The CDR3 nucleotides read TGTGCCAGCAGTAATAGCGGGGGCCCCACCTACAATGAGCAGTTCTTC. This codes for CASSNSGGPTYNEQFF. The V call is TRBV2, the J call TRBJ2-1, with TRBD2 matching over 9 bases. V dropped 5 bases and J dropped 2; count of bases not matched to a gene: 7. The CDR3 has 16 amino acids. Germline CDR1 is SNHLY and CDR2 is FYNNEI.

V usage is TRBV28 and J usage is TRBJ1-2; D remains ambiguous. This CDR3 contains 14 residues. Germline V gene sequence: CDR1 MDHEN, CDR2 SYDVKM. V shed 5 bases and J shed 4 bases, with 14 bases lying between them. CDR3 sequence: CASSPLGGSYGYTF. In nucleotides, the CDR3 is TGTGCCAGCAGTCCGTTGGGAGGGAGCTATGGCTACACCTTC.

The chain couples TRBV9 to TRBJ1-1, with D possibly being TRBD1 (5 bases). The CDR3 is made up of 16 amino acids. V lost 0 bases to trimming and J lost 6 bases, with 18 bases between them. Germline CDR1 and CDR2: SGDLS and YYNGEE. CDR3 sequence (DNA): TGTGCCAGCAGCGTAGATCCGGGGGTAAACGGCGCTGAAGCTTTCTTT. Translating it yields CASSVDPGVNGAEAFF.

The chain carries TRBV4-1 and TRBJ2-1; 11 bases agree with TRBD2. The CDR3 consists of 17 residues. V shed 9 bases and J 1 base; nucleotides not matched to a gene: 11. The germline CDR1 and CDR2 sequences are MGHRA and YSYEKL. CDR3: CASTTSGEILSYNEQFF. CDR3 in DNA: TGCGCCAGTACGACTAGCGGGGAAATCTTGTCCTACAATGAGCAGTTCTTC.

The rearrangement joins TRBV6-1 to TRBJ1-6, with 7 bases that match TRBD1. The germline V gene encodes CDR1 MNHNS and CDR2 SASEGT. The CDR3 runs 15 residues. V gave up 5 bases and J gave up 16 bases; unmatched junction bases: 17. DNA of the CDR3: TGTGCCAGCAGTTCCACTCCGGGACAGTTTCTTTTTCTCCACTTT. It codes for CASSSTPGQFLFLHF.

The V call is TRBV27, the J call TRBJ2-1; D gene ambiguous. V was pared by 2 bases and J by 6 bases, with 5 bases between. The CDR3 consists of 12 residues. Germline V gene lookup returns CDR1 MNHEY and CDR2 SMNVEV (reference sequence). The CDR3: CASSLGGNEQFF. The CDR3 coding sequence is TGTGCCAGCAGTTTAGGCGGCAATGAGCAGTTCTTC.

DNA of the CDR3: TGTGCCAGCAGCGATAGAACCCAGGGGGCAAATGAGCAGTTCTTC. Protein: CASSDRTQGANEQFF. The chain carries TRBV6-1 and TRBJ2-1; 8 positions match TRBD1. V was pared by 6 bases and J by 7 bases, with 11 bases of the junction left unmatched. CDR3 length equals 15 residues. In germline, CDR1 is MNHNS, CDR2 SASEGT.

The chain carries TRBV5-6 and TRBJ2-3, with 10 bases fitting TRBD2. CDR1 and CDR2 (germline): SGHDT, YYEEEE. V was pared by 4 bases and J by 5 bases, with 19 bases of the junction left unmatched. The CDR3 sequence is 19 residues long. The DNA of the CDR3 is TGTGCCAGCAGCCCCTTGAGCGAGCGGGGGGGCGGGGCCGAAGATACGCAGTATTTT. It yields the protein CASSPLSERGGGAEDTQYF.

The chain is built from TRBV4-1 and TRBJ1-1; D call uncertain. Between the trimmed V and J ends, which lost 2 bases and 5 bases, there was a span of 9 bases. This CDR3 is built from 13 residues. Germline V gives CDR1 MGHRA, CDR2 YSYEKL. Here the CDR3 reads CASSQQQTTEAFF. CDR3 DNA sequence: TGCGCCAGCAGCCAACAACAGACGACTGAAGCTTTCTTT.

This chain connects TRBV13 to TRBJ1-2; a possible D gene is TRBD1 (6 bases). This CDR3 contains 15 residues. V was trimmed by 0 bases and J by 6 bases, leaving 14 bases between them. CDR1 is PRHDT and CDR2 is FYEKMQ in the germline V gene (reference sequence). CDR3 loop: CASSLGQGSADGYTF. CDR3 DNA: TGTGCCAGCAGCTTAGGCCAGGGGTCGGCCGATGGCTACACCTTC.

The rearrangement joins TRBV18 to TRBJ2-7, with a tentative D call TRBD2 (5 bases). The V and J ends lost 2 bases and 5 bases respectively, with 16 bases between them. The CDR3 runs to 15 residues. Germline lookup yields CDR1 KGHSH and CDR2 LQKENI. CDR3 coding DNA: TGTGCCAGCTCACCAGACTATTCGGGTGGGGACGAGCAGTACTTC. Amino acid sequence: CASSPDYSGGDEQYF.